Below, 22 T cell receptor beta chains from the same sample are listed, as sequenced in a study of blood T cell repertoires in COVID-19. Profiling relied on immunoSEQ multiplex PCR, and the TCRdb table lists in-frame clones only, not all of them. The sample contains 50,000 to 60,000 clones, around nine tenths of which appear only once. The sequencing input was peripheral blood. Receptor source: a man aged 40-49 years with acute or convalescent COVID-19.

The rearrangement joins TRBV30 to TRBJ1-2; possibly TRBD1 for D (6 bases). The germline V gene has CDR1 GTSNPN and CDR2 SVGIG (reference sequence). The CDR3 spans 13 residues. V was cut by 1 base and J by 5 bases, with 11 bases left in between. The CDR3 here is CAWSEGEGYGYTF. The CDR3 nucleotides are TGTGCCTGGAGTGAGGGGGAGGGATATGGCTACACCTTC.

The V call is TRBV20-1, the J call TRBJ1-1; TRBD1 might be the D (6 bases). Germline CDR1 reads DFQATT; CDR2 reads SNEGSKA (reference sequence). V shed 3 bases and J shed 4 bases, with 15 bases lying between them. This CDR3 spans 14 amino acids. CDR3 in DNA: TGCAGTGCTAGTTATCAGGGGTTAGGCACTGAAGCTTTCTTT. Translated: CSASYQGLGTEAFF.

This clone showed up just a few times. V and J are TRBV7-2 and TRBJ2-2, with a possible D match to TRBD2 (6 bases). The V gene's germline CDR1 is SGHTA and CDR2 FQGNSA. V shed 3 bases and J shed 0 bases, with 14 bases lying between them. The CDR3 contains 17 residues. Here the CDR3 reads CASSFPGGAANTGELFF. CDR3 nucleotide sequence: TGTGCCAGCAGCTTCCCCGGGGGAGCAGCGAACACCGGGGAGCTGTTTTTT.

The chain joins TRBV9 to TRBJ1-1, with D perhaps matching TRBD1 (5 bases). The CDR3 is made up of 16 amino acids. Trimming cost V 3 bases and J 0 bases, with 15 bases left between them. Germline assignment: CDR1 SGDLS and CDR2 YYNGEE. The CDR3 spells CASSAQVGGMNTEAFF. The CDR3 bases are TGTGCCAGCAGCGCACAAGTGGGGGGGATGAACACTGAAGCTTTCTTT.

The chain recombines TRBV6-1 with TRBJ1-2, with a weak D call TRBD1 (5 bases). Trimming left V 2 bases short and J 4 bases short, with 8 bases between. The CDR3 consists of 13 residues. Germline V lookup: CDR1 MNHNS, CDR2 SASEGT. CDR3 sequence reads: CASSENDSYGYTF. The DNA for the CDR3 is TGTGCCAGCAGTGAAAATGACAGCTATGGCTACACCTTC.

Note on this clone: The germline gene is not matched at one end of the junction; a read error may be the cause. V gene TRBV6-2 or TRBV6-3 combines with J gene TRBJ2-7; 10 bases agree with TRBD1. Germline V CDR1 and CDR2: MNHEY, SVGEGT. The length of the CDR3 is 13 residues. The CDR3 nucleotides read TGTGCCAGCAGTTACCGGGACAGGGGTCCGGTTCAGTTC. The encoded protein is CASSYRDRGPVQF.

The rearrangement uses TRBV6-5 and TRBJ1-5; tentatively, D is TRBD1 (5 bases). Germline CDR1 and CDR2: MNHEY and SVGAGI. Between the trimmed V and J ends, which lost 8 bases and 3 bases, there was a span of 14 bases. This CDR3 spans 14 amino acids. As DNA, the CDR3 is TGTGCCAGCTCTTTACAGGCGATCAATCAGCCCCAGCATTTT. Translated: CASSLQAINQPQHF.

V gene TRBV24-1 combines with J gene TRBJ2-7, with 9 nucleotides matching TRBD1. The ends lost 10 bases at V and 5 bases at J; junction bases unmatched: 11. Per the germline V gene, CDR1 is KGHDR and CDR2 is SFDVKD. The CDR3 sequence is 14 residues long. The chain's CDR3 is CATEAGTGTHEQYF. The CDR3 bases are TGTGCCACAGAAGCCGGGACAGGGACCCACGAGCAGTACTTC.

This sequence joins TRBV6-5 and TRBJ1-1, with TRBD1 as a possible D gene (6 bases). The CDR3 is 14 amino acids. Germline V CDR1 and CDR2: MNHEY, SVGAGI. Trimming shortened V by 6 bases and J by 4 bases, and 15 bases separated the two germline ends. CDR3 nucleotides: TGTGCCAGCAGCTACGTCGGGGGGGCCACTGAAGCTTTCTTT. Translated, it gives CASSYVGGATEAFF.

V is TRBV7-9 and J is TRBJ1-2; D is unresolved. The V and J ends lost 5 bases and 4 bases respectively, with 23 bases between them. The CDR3 consists of 17 residues. Germline values: CDR1 SEHNR, CDR2 FQNEAQ (reference sequence). Here the CDR3 reads CASSLPKRESHSYGYTF. The CDR3 DNA reads TGTGCCAGCAGCCTCCCTAAGAGGGAATCCCATAGCTATGGCTACACCTTC.

The chain employs TRBV11-2 and TRBJ2-5; tentative D call: TRBD2 (6 bases). This CDR3 is built from 15 residues. V was clipped by 2 bases and J by 5 bases, with 15 bases between them. CDR1 and CDR2 from the germline V gene are SGHAT and FQNNGV. The CDR3, as DNA: TGTGCCAGCAGCTTATCCCCGGGGGAGTGGGAGACCCAGTACTTC. Translating it yields CASSLSPGEWETQYF.

The chain recombines TRBV5-1 with TRBJ2-7; a weak D match, TRBD2 (7 bases). Trimming removed 4 bases from V and 1 base from J, with 12 bases in between. CDR1 and CDR2 from the germline V gene are SGHRS and YFSETQ. CDR3 length: 14 residues. CDR3 bases: TGCGCCAGCAGCCCCGGGGGGCAGTCCTACGAGCAGTACTTC. Residues: CASSPGGQSYEQYF. Supplemented by reference TRBV5-1 and TRBJ2-7, the full variable domain reads KAGVTQTPRYLIKTRGQQVTLSCSPISGHRSVSWYQQTPGQGLQFLFEYFSETQRNKGNFPGRFSGRQFSNSRSEMNVSTLELGDSALYLCASSPGGQSYEQYFGPGTRLTVT.

The rearrangement links TRBV2 to TRBJ1-1; TRBD1 might be the D (5 bases). V dropped 4 bases and J dropped 3 bases, with 12 bases sitting between them. The CDR3 runs 14 residues. The germline V gene has CDR1 SNHLY and CDR2 FYNNEI. The CDR3 nucleotides read TGTGCCAGCAGTGCGGGGGAATTGGACACTGAAGCTTTCTTT. Amino acids: CASSAGELDTEAFF.

This chain joins TRBV4-1 and TRBJ2-3; TRBD2 aligns across 8 bases. The V and J ends lost 0 bases and 1 base, in that order; junction bases with no gene match: 0. The CDR3 loop spans 15 amino acids. Germline V CDR1 and CDR2: MGHRA, YSYEKL. CDR3 protein: CASSQELAGTDTQYF. The CDR3 DNA sequence: TGCGCCAGCAGCCAAGAACTAGCGGGCACAGATACGCAGTATTTT.

This chain uses TRBV5-1 with TRBJ2-5; TRBD2 aligns across 10 bases. The CDR3 loop spans 15 amino acids. Unmatched junction bases numbered 5, after V lost 4 bases and J lost 2 bases. Germline CDR1 SGHRS, CDR2 YFSETQ. The CDR3 DNA sequence: TGCGCCAGCAGCATAACGACTAGCGGGCAAGAGACCCAGTACTTC. Translating gives CASSITTSGQETQYF.

A single count supports this clone. The chain uses TRBV30 and TRBJ1-1; no firm D call. V lost 5 bases and J 0 bases, leaving 10 bases between the germline ends. CDR1 and CDR2 (germline): GTSNPN, SVGIG (reference sequence). The CDR3 length is 13 residues. The CDR3 here is CAWGSGVNTEAFF. CDR3 in DNA: TGTGCCTGGGGTAGCGGAGTGAACACTGAAGCTTTCTTT.

V is TRBV5-4 and J is TRBJ1-2; 9 positions agree with TRBD1. V shed 4 bases and J 7 bases; nucleotides not matched to a gene: 11. The germline CDR1 and CDR2 sequences are SGHNT and YYREEE (reference sequence). The CDR3 is 15 amino acids. The CDR3 bases are TGTGCCAGCAGCCACGAACAGGGGGCGGTGAGTGGCTACACCTTC. Amino acid sequence: CASSHEQGAVSGYTF. Full variable domain (rest looked up from reference TRBV5-4 and TRBJ1-2): ETGVTQSPTHLIKTRGQQVTLRCSSQSGHNTVSWYQQALGQGPQFIFQYYREEENGRGNFPPRFSGLQFPNYSSELNVNALELDDSALYLCASSHEQGAVSGYTFGSGTRLTVV.

The chain joins TRBV9 to TRBJ2-5, with TRBD2 identical over 8 bases. CDR3 length: 14 amino acids. The ends lost 4 bases at V and 5 bases at J; junction bases unmatched: 7. Per the germline V gene, CDR1 is SGDLS and CDR2 is YYNGEE. The CDR3 DNA follows: TGTGCCAGCAGCATCGGGACTAGGGAGGAGACCCAGTACTTC. Residues: CASSIGTREETQYF.

The chain couples TRBV3-1 (or the pseudogene TRBV3-2) to TRBJ2-7; 7 nucleotides align to TRBD2. The CDR3 has 14 amino acids. V lost 2 bases, J lost 0 bases, and 1 base stayed unmatched. Germline CDR1 and CDR2: LGHDT and YNNKEL (reference sequence). CDR3 sequence (DNA): TGTGCCAGCAGCCAATCTAGCGGCTCCTACGAGCAGTACTTC. This codes for CASSQSSGSYEQYF.

The genes are TRBV14 and TRBJ2-7; 7 positions match TRBD2. CDR1 is SGHDN, CDR2 FVKESK, per germline. V lost 3 bases to trimming and J lost 2 bases; unmatched junction nucleotides: 7. The CDR3 has 15 amino acids. The CDR3 is CASSQTSRLTYEQYF. CDR3 coding DNA: TGTGCCAGCAGCCAGACTAGCCGCCTTACCTACGAGCAGTACTTC.

V usage is TRBV11-2 and J usage is TRBJ2-3; no reliable D call. Germline CDR1 SGHAT, CDR2 FQNNGV. V gave up 5 bases and J gave up 3 bases, with 3 bases separating them. There are 11 residues in the CDR3. The CDR3 coding sequence is TGTGCCAGCAGCCAGACAGATACGCAGTATTTT. This sequence encodes CASSQTDTQYF.

This clone has just one count. The rearrangement uses TRBV2 and TRBJ2-7; a weak D match, TRBD2 (6 bases). The CDR3 contains 15 residues. The germline gives CDR1 SNHLY, CDR2 FYNNEI. Trimming took 7 bases from V and 3 from J, leaving 19 bases between them. As DNA, the CDR3 is TGTGCCAGCACCAAAGGGTCGGGACTTTTCTACGAGCAGTACTTC. Amino acid sequence: CASTKGSGLFYEQYF.